These 14 T cell receptor beta chains originate from one sample sequenced in a study of spatial heterogeneity in lung cancer (dated by TCRdb to the late 2010s). Explained via the paper, the time point label denotes: sample taken at primary tumor resection. Libraries came from 5' RACE. The instrument was a NextSeq 500. TCRdb handled the public reads itself, with Q25 trimming in fastp and clone calling in MiXCR, and kept productive beta chains. Under each unique CDR3 protein, matching rows form one entry showing the most common genes and DNA. This sample lists 45,000 to 55,000 distinct CDR3 sequences; approximately 5% were detected once. Approximately 10% of the sample lies in the top ten. The material was PBMCs, obtained at surgery. The receptors were sampled from a male donor with early-stage non-small cell lung cancer.

Ten or more counts support this clonotype. This chain joins TRBV7-9 and TRBJ2-2; TRBD2 matches at 10 bases. The germline gives CDR1 SEHNR, CDR2 FQNEAQ (reference sequence). V shed 3 bases and J 5 bases; nucleotides not matched to a gene: 9. The CDR3 extends over 17 amino acids. CDR3 loop: CASSFPSGSVYTGELFF. CDR3 in DNA: TGTGCCAGCAGCTTTCCTAGCGGGAGTGTATATACCGGGGAGCTGTTTTTT.

Ten or more counts support this clonotype. The chain has TRBV7-2 and TRBJ2-3, with unresolved D. The germline gives CDR1 SGHTA, CDR2 FQGNSA. The length of the CDR3 is 13 residues. V lost 1 base, J lost 4 bases, and 6 bases lay in between. The chain's CDR3 is CASSLGPPDTQYF. CDR3 bases: TGTGCCAGCAGCTTAGGCCCCCCAGATACGCAGTATTTT. The complete variable domain, with remaining parts taken from reference TRBV7-2 and TRBJ2-3, reads GAGVSQSPSNKVTEKGKDVELRCDPISGHTALYWYRQSLGQGLEFLIYFQGNSAPDKSGLPSDRFSAERTGGSVSTLTIQRTQQEDSAVYLCASSLGPPDTQYFGPGTRLTVL.

This clonotype has at least ten counts. This chain connects TRBV6-2 or TRBV6-3 to TRBJ2-1; 8 positions agree with TRBD2. Losses at the gene ends were 10 bases for V and 2 bases for J; bases not matched to a gene: 7. There are 14 residues in the CDR3. CDR1 MNHEY and CDR2 SVGEGT come from the germline V gene. CDR3 in amino acids: CATTGTRPYNEQFF. Here the CDR3 DNA reads TGTGCCACCACCGGGACTAGGCCCTACAATGAGCAGTTCTTC.

This clonotype has a count of ten or more. The chain employs TRBV12-5 and TRBJ2-7; TRBD1 agrees at 8 bases. This CDR3 is 15 amino acids long. Germline V gene sequence: CDR1 LGHNT, CDR2 FRNRAP. V gave up 4 bases and J gave up 0 bases; unmatched junction bases: 5. The CDR3 coding sequence is TGTGCTAGTGGTTCCGGACAGGGTAGCTCCTACGAGCAGTACTTC. Protein: CASGSGQGSSYEQYF.

The chain recombines TRBV19 with TRBJ1-2; tentatively, D is TRBD1 (5 bases). The length of the CDR3 is 16 residues. V was pared by 6 bases and J by 0 bases, with 17 bases between. Germline V CDR1 and CDR2: LNHDA, SQIVND (reference sequence). Here the CDR3 reads CASSRRGDEANYGYTF. Written as DNA, the CDR3 is TGTGCCAGTAGCCGAAGGGGTGACGAAGCTAACTATGGCTACACCTTC.

This clonotype was detected ten times or more. The chain joins TRBV7-2 to TRBJ2-5; the match to TRBD2 covers 13 bases. The CDR3 sequence is 17 residues long. Germline CDR1 and CDR2: SGHTA and FQGNSA. Trimming took 1 base from V and 2 from J; bases not matched to a gene: 4. The CDR3 loop is CASSLVGLAGLQETQYF. The CDR3 DNA is TGTGCCAGCAGCTTAGTGGGACTAGCGGGACTTCAAGAGACCCAGTACTTC.

This clonotype has ten or more counts. The V gene is TRBV6-1, the J gene TRBJ1-2; 7 positions agree with TRBD1. Trimming took 8 bases from V and 4 from J; bases not matched to a gene: 13. The CDR3 contains 15 residues. The germline V gene has CDR1 MNHNS and CDR2 SASEGT. The CDR3 nucleotides are TGTGCCAGCGGGGACACAGGGGCCCAATCCTATGGCTACACCTTC. This sequence encodes CASGDTGAQSYGYTF.

The sample holds many counts of this clonotype. This chain connects TRBV28 to TRBJ1-5; tentative D call: TRBD1 (6 bases). The V gene lost 10 bases and the J gene lost 2 bases, with 18 bases spanning the gap. CDR3 length: 15 residues. Germline loops: CDR1 MDHEN, CDR2 SYDVKM. The CDR3 is CATRRGAGGNQPQHF. The CDR3 nucleotides are TGTGCCACCCGTAGGGGGGCGGGGGGCAATCAGCCCCAGCATTTT.

This clonotype appeared many times. The CDR3 DNA follows: TGTGCCTGGAGTCGCTCGTGGGAAAAACTGTTTTTT. This encodes CAWSRSWEKLFF. The V and J genes are TRBV30 and TRBJ1-4; D remains unclear. Germline lookup yields CDR1 GTSNPN and CDR2 SVGIG (reference sequence). The germline V and J ends were trimmed by 2 bases and 8 bases, with 9 bases remaining between them. The CDR3 runs to 12 residues.

This clonotype was observed at least ten times. The chain carries TRBV28 and TRBJ1-1; D unresolved. The CDR3 runs to 12 residues. Germline V gene data show CDR1 as MDHEN and CDR2 as SYDVKM. V was trimmed by 10 bases and J by 2 bases, leaving 11 bases between them. CDR3 DNA sequence: TGTGCCACAGACGGATTAAACACTGAAGCTTTCTTT. It encodes CATDGLNTEAFF. Full variable domain (remainder filled in from reference TRBV28 and TRBJ1-1): DVKVTQSSRYLVKRTGEKVFLECVQDMDHENMFWYRQDPGLGLRLIYFSYDVKMKEKGDIPEGYSVSREKKERFSLILESASTNQTSMYLCATDGLNTEAFFGQGTRLTVV.

The J gene is TRBJ2-7, the V gene TRBV6-1, with D hard to call. The germline CDR1 and CDR2 sequences are MNHNS and SASEGT. The CDR3 loop spans 15 amino acids. The germline V and J ends were trimmed by 6 bases and 1 base, with 16 bases remaining between them. The CDR3 DNA sequence: TGTGCCAGCAGCCATACGTGGGCCTTATCCTACGAGCAGTACTTC. Translating gives CASSHTWALSYEQYF.

This clonotype was seen a few times. This chain connects TRBV5-1 to TRBJ2-5; D is unclear. The V end was cut by 0 bases, the J end by 5 bases, with 8 bases between. The CDR3 loop spans 13 amino acids. Germline lookup yields CDR1 SGHRS and CDR2 YFSETQ. CDR3: CASSLGARETQYF. CDR3 in DNA: TGCGCCAGCAGCTTGGGCGCTCGGGAGACCCAGTACTTC.

This clonotype was seen many times. The chain employs TRBV4-3 and TRBJ2-1, with D hard to call. Germline CDR1 reads LGHNA; CDR2 reads YSLEER. V was cut by 1 base and J by 10 bases, with 11 bases left in between. This CDR3 contains 13 residues. CDR3 nucleotides: TGCGCCAGCAGCCAAGGCCTTGACCTGGAGCAGTTCTTC. Translating gives CASSQGLDLEQFF.

This clonotype has a count of ten or more. V usage is TRBV11-1 and J usage is TRBJ2-7; 8 bases agree with TRBD1. There are 13 residues in the CDR3. CDR1 is SGHAT and CDR2 is FQDESV in the germline V gene (reference sequence). V lost 9 bases to trimming and J lost 2 bases; unmatched junction nucleotides: 6. The CDR3 spells CARLATGAYEQYF. CDR3 nucleotides: TGTGCCAGACTGGCGACAGGGGCCTACGAGCAGTACTTC.